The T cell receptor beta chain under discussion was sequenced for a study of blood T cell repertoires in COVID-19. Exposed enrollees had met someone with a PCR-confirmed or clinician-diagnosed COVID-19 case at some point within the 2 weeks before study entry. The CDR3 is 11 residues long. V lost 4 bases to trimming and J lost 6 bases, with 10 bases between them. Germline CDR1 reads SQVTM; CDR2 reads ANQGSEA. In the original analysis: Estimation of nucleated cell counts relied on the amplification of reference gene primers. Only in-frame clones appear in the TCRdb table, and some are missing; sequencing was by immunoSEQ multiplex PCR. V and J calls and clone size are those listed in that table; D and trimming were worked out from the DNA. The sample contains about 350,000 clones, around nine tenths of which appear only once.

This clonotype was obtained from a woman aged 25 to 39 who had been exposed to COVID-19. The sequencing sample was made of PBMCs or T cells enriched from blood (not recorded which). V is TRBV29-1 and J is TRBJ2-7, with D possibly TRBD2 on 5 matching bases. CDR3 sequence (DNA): TGCAGCGTTGTCGGGATCACCGAGCAGTACTTC. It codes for CSVVGITEQYF.